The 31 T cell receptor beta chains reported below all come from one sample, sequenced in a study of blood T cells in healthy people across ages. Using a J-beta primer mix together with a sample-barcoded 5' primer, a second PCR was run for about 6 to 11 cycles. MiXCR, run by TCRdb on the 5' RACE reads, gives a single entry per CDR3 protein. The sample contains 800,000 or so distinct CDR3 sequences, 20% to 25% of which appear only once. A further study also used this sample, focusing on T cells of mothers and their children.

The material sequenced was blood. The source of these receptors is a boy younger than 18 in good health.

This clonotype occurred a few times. CDR3 nucleotide sequence: TGTGCCAGCATTACCTGGGGCTCTGGGGCCAACGTCCTGACTTTC. Translation: CASITWGSGANVLTF. The rearrangement joins TRBV6-1 to TRBJ2-6, with D unclear. Trimming removed 7 bases from V and 0 bases from J, with 10 bases in between. Germline CDR1 is MNHNS and CDR2 is SASEGT. This CDR3 has 15 amino acids.

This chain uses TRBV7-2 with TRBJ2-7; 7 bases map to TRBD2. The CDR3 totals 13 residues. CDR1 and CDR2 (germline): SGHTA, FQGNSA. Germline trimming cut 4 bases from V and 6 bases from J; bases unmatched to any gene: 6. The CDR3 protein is CASSWAGEAEQYF. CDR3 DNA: TGTGCCAGCAGCTGGGCGGGAGAAGCCGAGCAGTACTTC. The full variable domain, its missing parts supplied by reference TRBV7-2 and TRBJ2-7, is GAGVSQSPSNKVTEKGKDVELRCDPISGHTALYWYRQSLGQGLEFLIYFQGNSAPDKSGLPSDRFSAERTGGSVSTLTIQRTQQEDSAVYLCASSWAGEAEQYFGPGTRLTVT.

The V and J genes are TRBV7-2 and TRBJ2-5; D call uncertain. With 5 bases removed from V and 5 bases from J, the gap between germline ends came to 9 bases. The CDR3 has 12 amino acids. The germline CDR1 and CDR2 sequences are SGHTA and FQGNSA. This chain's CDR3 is CASSRTVETQYF. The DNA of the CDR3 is TGTGCCAGCAGCCGAACTGTTGAGACCCAGTACTTC.

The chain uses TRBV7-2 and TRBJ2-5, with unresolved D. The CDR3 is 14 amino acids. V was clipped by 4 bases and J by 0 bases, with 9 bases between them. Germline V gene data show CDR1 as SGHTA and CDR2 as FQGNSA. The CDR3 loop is CASSSFRNQETQYF. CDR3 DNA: TGTGCCAGCAGCTCCTTCCGTAACCAAGAGACCCAGTACTTC.

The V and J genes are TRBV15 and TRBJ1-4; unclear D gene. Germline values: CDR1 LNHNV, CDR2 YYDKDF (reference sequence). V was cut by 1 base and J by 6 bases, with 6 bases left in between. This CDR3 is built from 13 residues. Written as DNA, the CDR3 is TGTGCCACCAGCAGAGTTGCAGATGAAAAACTGTTTTTT. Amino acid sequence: CATSRVADEKLFF.

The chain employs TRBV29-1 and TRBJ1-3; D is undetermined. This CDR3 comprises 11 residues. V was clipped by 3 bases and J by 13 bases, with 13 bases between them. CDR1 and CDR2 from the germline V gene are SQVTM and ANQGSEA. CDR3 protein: CSVDAGIGIYF. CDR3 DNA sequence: TGCAGCGTTGATGCTGGGATTGGAATATATTTT.

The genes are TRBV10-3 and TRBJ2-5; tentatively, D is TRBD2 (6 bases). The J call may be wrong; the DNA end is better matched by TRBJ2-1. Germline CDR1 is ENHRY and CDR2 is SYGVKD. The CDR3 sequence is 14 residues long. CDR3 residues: CAISERELANEQFF. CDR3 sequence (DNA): TGTGCCATCAGTGAACGGGAGCTGGCAAATGAGCAGTTCTTC.

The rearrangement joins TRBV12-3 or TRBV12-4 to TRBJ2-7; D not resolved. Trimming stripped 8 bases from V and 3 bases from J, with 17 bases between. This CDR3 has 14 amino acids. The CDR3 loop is CASALVAGVYEQYF. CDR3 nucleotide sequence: TGTGCCAGCGCTCTGGTGGCAGGAGTCTACGAGCAGTACTTC.

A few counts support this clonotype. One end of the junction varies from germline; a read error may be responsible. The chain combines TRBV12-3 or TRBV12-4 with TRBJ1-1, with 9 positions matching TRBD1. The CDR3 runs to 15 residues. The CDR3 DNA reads TGTGCCAGCAGTTTATACGGACAGGGGCTTTCTGAAGCCTTCTTT. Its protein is CASSLYGQGLSEAFF.

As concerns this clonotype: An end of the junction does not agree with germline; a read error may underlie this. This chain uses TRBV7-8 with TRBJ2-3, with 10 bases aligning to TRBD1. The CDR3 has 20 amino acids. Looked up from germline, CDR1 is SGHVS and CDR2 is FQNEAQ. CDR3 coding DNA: TGTACCAGCAGCTTAGAAACCGGGACAGGGGAGGGGACGGGCACAGATACGCAGTATTTT. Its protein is CTSSLETGTGEGTGTDTQYF.

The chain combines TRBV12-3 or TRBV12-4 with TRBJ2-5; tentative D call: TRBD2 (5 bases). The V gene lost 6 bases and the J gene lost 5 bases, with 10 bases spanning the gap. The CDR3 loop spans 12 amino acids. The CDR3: CASSAGWETQYF. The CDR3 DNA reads TGTGCCAGCAGCGCGGGTTGGGAGACCCAGTACTTC.

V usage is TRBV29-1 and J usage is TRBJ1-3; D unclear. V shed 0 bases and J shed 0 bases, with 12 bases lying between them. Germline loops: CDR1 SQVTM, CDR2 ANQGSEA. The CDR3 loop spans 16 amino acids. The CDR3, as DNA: TGCAGCGTTGAAGATTCAAGGGCCTCCTCTGGAAACACCATATATTTT. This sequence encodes CSVEDSRASSGNTIYF.

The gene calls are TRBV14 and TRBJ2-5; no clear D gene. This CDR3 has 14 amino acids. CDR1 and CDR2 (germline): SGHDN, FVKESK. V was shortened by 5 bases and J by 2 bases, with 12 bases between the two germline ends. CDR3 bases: TGTGCCAGCAGCTATGGACCCACACAAGAGACCCAGTACTTC. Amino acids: CASSYGPTQETQYF.

The DNA of the CDR3 is TGTGCCAGCAGGGGGACTAGTATCGTTTCCGTCGAACAGTACTTC. It encodes CASRGTSIVSVEQYF. This chain joins TRBV25-1 and TRBJ2-7; 8 nucleotides align to TRBD2. Germline lookup yields CDR1 MGHDK and CDR2 SYGVNS. CDR3 length equals 15 residues. Trimming took 6 bases from V and 10 from J; bases not matched to a gene: 17.

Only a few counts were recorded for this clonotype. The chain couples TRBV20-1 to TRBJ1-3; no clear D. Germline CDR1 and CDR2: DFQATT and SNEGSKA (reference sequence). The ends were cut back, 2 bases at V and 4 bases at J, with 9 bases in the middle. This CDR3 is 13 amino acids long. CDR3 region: CSARSGFGNTIYF. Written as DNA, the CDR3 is TGCAGTGCTAGATCGGGGTTCGGAAACACCATATATTTT.

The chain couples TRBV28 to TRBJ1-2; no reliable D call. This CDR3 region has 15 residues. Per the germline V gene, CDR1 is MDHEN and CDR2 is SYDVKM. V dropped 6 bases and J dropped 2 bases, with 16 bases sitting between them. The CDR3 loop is CASSPRGLWNYGYTF. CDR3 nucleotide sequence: TGTGCCAGCAGCCCCCGGGGTCTGTGGAACTATGGCTACACCTTC.

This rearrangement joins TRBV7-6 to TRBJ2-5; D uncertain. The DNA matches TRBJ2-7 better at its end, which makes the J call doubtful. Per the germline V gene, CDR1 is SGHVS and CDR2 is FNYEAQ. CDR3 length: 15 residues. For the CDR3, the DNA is TGTGCCAGCAACTCCAAAGTAGGGAACTCCTACGAGCAGTACTTC. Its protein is CASNSKVGNSYEQYF.

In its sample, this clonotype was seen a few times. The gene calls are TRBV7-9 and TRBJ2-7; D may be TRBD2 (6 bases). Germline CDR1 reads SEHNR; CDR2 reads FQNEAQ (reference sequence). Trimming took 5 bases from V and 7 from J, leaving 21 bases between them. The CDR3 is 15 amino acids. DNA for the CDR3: TGTGCCAGCAGCCCCCTCGGAAGGGAGGTCGGGGAGCAGTACTTC. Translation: CASSPLGREVGEQYF.

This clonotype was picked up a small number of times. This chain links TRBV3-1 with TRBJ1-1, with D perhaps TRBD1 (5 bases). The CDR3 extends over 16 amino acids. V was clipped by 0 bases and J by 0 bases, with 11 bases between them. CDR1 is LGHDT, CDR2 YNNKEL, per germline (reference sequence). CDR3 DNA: TGTGCCAGCAGCCAAGATCGGGGGGGTATGAACACTGAAGCTTTCTTT. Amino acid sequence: CASSQDRGGMNTEAFF.

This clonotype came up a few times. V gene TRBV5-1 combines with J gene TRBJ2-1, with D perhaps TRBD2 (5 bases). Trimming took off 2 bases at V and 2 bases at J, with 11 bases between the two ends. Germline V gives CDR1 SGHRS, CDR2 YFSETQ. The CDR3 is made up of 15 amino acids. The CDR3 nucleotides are TGCGCCAGCAGCTTAGCGGCGGCAGCCTACAATGAGCAGTTCTTC. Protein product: CASSLAAAAYNEQFF. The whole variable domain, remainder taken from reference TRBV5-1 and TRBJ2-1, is KAGVTQTPRYLIKTRGQQVTLSCSPISGHRSVSWYQQTPGQGLQFLFEYFSETQRNKGNFPGRFSGRQFSNSRSEMNVSTLELGDSALYLCASSLAAAAYNEQFFGPGTRLTVL.

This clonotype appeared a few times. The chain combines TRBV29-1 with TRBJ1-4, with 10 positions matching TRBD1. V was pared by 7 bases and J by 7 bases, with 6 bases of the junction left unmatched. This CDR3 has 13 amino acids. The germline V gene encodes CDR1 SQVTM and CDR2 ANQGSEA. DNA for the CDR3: TGCAGCGGGCTGGGACAGGGGTCTGAAAAACTGTTTTTT. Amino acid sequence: CSGLGQGSEKLFF.

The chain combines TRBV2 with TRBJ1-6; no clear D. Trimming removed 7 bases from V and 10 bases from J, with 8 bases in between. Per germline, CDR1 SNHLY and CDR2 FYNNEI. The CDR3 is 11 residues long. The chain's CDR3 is CASKAESPLHF. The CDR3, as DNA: TGTGCCAGCAAGGCAGAATCACCCCTCCACTTT.

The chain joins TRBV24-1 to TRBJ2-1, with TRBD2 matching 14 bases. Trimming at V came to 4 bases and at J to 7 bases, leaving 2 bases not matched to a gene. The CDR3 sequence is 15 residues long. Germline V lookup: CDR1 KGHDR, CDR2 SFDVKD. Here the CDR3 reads CATSERTSGRNEQFF. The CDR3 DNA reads TGTGCCACCAGTGAGCGGACTAGCGGGAGGAATGAGCAGTTCTTC.

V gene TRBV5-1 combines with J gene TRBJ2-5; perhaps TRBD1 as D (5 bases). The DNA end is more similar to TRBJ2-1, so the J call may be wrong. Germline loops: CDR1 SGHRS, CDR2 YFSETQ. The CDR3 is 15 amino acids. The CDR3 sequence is CASSLLLGQKNEQFF. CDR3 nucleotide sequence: TGCGCCAGCAGCTTGCTTTTGGGGCAGAAAAATGAGCAGTTCTTC.

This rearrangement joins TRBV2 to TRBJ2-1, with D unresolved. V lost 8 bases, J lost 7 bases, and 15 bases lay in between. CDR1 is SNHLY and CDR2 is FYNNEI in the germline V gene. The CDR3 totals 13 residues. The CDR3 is CASVNTFFNEQFF. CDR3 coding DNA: TGTGCCAGCGTGAATACTTTTTTTAATGAGCAGTTCTTC.

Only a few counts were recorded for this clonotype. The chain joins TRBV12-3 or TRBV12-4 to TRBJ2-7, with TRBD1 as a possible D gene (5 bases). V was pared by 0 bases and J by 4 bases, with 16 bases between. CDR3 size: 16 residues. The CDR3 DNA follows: TGTGCCAGCAGTTTAGCAGACAGTGAGCAGGAGTACGAGCAGTACTTC. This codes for CASSLADSEQEYEQYF.

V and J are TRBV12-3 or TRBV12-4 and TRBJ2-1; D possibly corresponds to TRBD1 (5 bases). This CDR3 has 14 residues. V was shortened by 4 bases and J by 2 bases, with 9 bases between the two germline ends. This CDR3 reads CASSSRDPYNEQFF. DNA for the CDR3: TGTGCCAGCAGTTCCAGGGATCCCTACAATGAGCAGTTCTTC.

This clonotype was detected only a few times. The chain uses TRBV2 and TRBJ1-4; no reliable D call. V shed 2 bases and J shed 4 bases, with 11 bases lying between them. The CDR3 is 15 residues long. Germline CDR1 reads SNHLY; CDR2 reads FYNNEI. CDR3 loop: CASSERSGFNEKLFF. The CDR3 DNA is TGTGCCAGCAGTGAAAGGTCGGGATTTAATGAAAAACTGTTTTTT.

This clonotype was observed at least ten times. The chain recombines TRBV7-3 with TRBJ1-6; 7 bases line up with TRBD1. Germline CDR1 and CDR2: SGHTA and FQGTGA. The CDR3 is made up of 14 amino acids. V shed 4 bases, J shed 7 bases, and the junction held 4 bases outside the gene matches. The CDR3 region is CASSYGTANSPLHF. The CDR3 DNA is TGTGCCAGCAGCTATGGGACAGCGAATTCACCCCTCCACTTT.

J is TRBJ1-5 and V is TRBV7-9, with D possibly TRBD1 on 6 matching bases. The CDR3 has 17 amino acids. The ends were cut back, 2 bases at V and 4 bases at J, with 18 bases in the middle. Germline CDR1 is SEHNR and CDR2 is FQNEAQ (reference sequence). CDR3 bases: TGTGCCAGCAGCTTAATTGGTGTGGGGGCTGAAAATCAGCCCCAGCATTTT. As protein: CASSLIGVGAENQPQHF.

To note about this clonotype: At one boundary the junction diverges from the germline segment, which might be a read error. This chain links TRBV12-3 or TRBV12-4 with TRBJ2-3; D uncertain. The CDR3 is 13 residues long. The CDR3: CASTPWGTDTQYF. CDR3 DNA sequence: TGTGCCAGCACCCCTTGGGGAACAGATACACAGTATTTT.